This T cell receptor (beta chain) was found in a study of T cells after somatic rescue of genetic block. The CDR3 extends over 14 amino acids. V trimming: 4 bases; J trimming: 3 bases; junction bases outside the gene matches: 3. Germline V gene sequence: CDR1 LNHDA, CDR2 SQIVND (reference sequence). This clone was seen a single time. Measured with immunoSEQ multiplex PCR; TCRdb has only the in-frame clones, and not every one. The sample shows some 15,000 clones, roughly 70% of them seen only once. Sample: peripheral blood mononuclear cells (PBMCs). The rearrangement links TRBV19 to TRBJ2-1, with 7 nucleotides matching TRBD1. This receptor was obtained from a man aged 18 to 29. The CDR3 nucleotides are TGTGCCAGTAGTAGGGACAGAGACTACAATGAGCAGTTCTTC. The encoded protein is CASSRDRDYNEQFF.